This TCR beta chain stems from a study of blood T cell repertoires in COVID-19. Study-level background: Acute and convalescent COVID-19 samples came from the United States, Italy and Spain. The cDNA or gDNA used as material had been derived from T cells, B-cell-depleted T cells, or PBMCs.

How the authors handled the data: Estimated nucleated cell counts came from reference gene primer amplification. Method: immunoSEQ multiplex PCR; TCRdb's copy keeps in-frame clones and lacks some. That table furnishes V, J and clone size, whereas the DNA furnished D and trimming. The table has around 210,000 clones, around three quarters seen once. V was clipped by 5 bases and J by 2 bases, with 6 bases between them. Germline CDR1 and CDR2: LGHDT and YNNKEL (reference sequence). This CDR3 is 13 amino acids long. The gene calls are TRBV3-1 (or the pseudogene TRBV3-2) and TRBJ2-2; D not certain. The receptor comes from a woman in her 70s with acute or convalescent COVID-19. The sample consisted of peripheral blood. The CDR3: CASSNLNTGELFF. DNA of the CDR3: TGTGCCAGCAGCAACCTAAACACCGGGGAGCTGTTTTTT.